This entry describes one T cell receptor (beta chain). This clone appeared once. Its target antigen remains unknown. Base qualities are missing; no much larger clone stands one base away. The CDR3 runs 15 residues from the cysteine to the phenylalanine. Only the CDR3 DNA stays, 45 bases, in frame from base 1. For CDR1 and CDR2, the germline V gene lists MNHEY and SVGAGI. V is cut back by 5 bases and J by 2 bases, with 3 bases in the junction unmatched. To prepare the library, the immunoSEQ multiplex PCR assay was applied. A mixture of 60 forward primers for TCR Vbeta segments and 13 reverse primers for TCR Jbeta segments was used in the multiplex PCR. The CDR3 region of rearranged TCR beta genes was amplified from genomic DNA with a multiplex PCR assay. Amplified TCR beta libraries were sequenced as 87-base-pair reads on the Illumina HiSeq System. For the original study's pipeline: A later analysis tallied roughly 80 million unique TCR beta chains across the 610 or so repertoires, and around 9.9 million of those chains were shared by two or more donors. Raw reads were error-corrected and collapsed into unique sequences by a nearest-neighbor algorithm in which closely related sequences were merged to remove PCR and sequencing errors. To assign V, D and J gene segments, CDR3 sequences were aligned to IMGT reference sequences. For a sequence to be retained, a match of at least six nucleotides was required to both a V gene segment and a J gene segment. Rearrangements were classified as productive when the CDR3 lacked stop codons and remained in frame with V and J, and all other rearrangements were classified as non-productive. CDR3 was defined by IMGT convention, running from the second conserved V-encoded cysteine to the conserved J-encoded phenylalanine. The earlier analysis of about 620 of the donors excluded sequences that lacked an unambiguous match to a single V gene segment. In an earlier analysis of around 600 of the donors, V segments were called functional above 56.7% productive rearrangements and were called segregating when the between-donor standard deviation exceeded 5%. A statistical classification framework was built to diagnose cytomegalovirus status from the catalog of TCR beta chain sequences. V and J gene assignment, in a later analysis, came from comparing TCR nucleotide sequences with IMGT/GENE-DB human TR gene sequences. A later analysis assigned CDR3 sequences and most-parsimonious VDJ recombination scenarios with the TCRdist pipeline. In a later analysis, each TCR beta chain was defined by its CDR3 amino acid sequence together with its V-gene family, and reads without a unique V-gene family were excluded. In a later analysis, around 600 highly shared, low-generation-probability nucleotide sequences were removed to address suspected cross-contamination and a sequencing artifact. A later analysis calculated a clonal expansion index for each public chain from normalized within-repertoire ranks of inferred template counts. In a later analysis, generation probabilities were computed with a VDJ recombination model fitted to out-of-frame rearrangements, and the resulting probabilities were checked against IGoR. In a later analysis, TCR-TCR, TCR-HLA and TCR-CMV co-occurrence was scored with hypergeometric tests, and a repertoire-size bias correction was applied to TCR pairs. In a later analysis, false discovery rates were estimated by permuting HLA or CMV assignments 20 times. A later analysis grouped co-occurring TCRs with DBSCAN, adding TCRdist sequence similarity when clustering within HLA-allele-positive subsets. Repertoires with fewer than 30,000 or more than 120,000 public chains were left out of co-occurrence clustering, as were roughly five repertoires with anomalous nucleotide sharing. This immuneACCESS table, as held by TCRdb, lists in-frame sequences with V and J called but not all clones. Of the missing ones, under half trace to an unresolved V gene in checked studies; the others have no known cause. The D gene and trimming were derived from the DNA, and the V and J assignments and clone size from that table. Here the sample has 99,000 or so clones; about 13% occur a single time. In total, the top ten clones hold around 15% of the sample.

The data belong to a study of cytomegalovirus exposure and HLA in healthy donors (dated by TCRdb to about 2017). Notes on the research overall: According to an earlier analysis of 450 to 650 of the donors, about 179 million T cells yielded 95 million to 140 million unique TCR beta sequences and around 300 Gb of sequence data. The number of typed donors differed by locus: about 620-630 for A, B, C, DRB1 and DQB1; 500 to 550 for DQA1; some 610 for DPA1; and some 430 for DPB1. In addition to the first cohort of approximately 650 subjects, a separate validation cohort of over 90 different subjects was used. The T cell repertoires of 700 or so subjects were profiled by immunosequencing and related to cytomegalovirus serostatus. Every repertoire in the discovery cohort had been generated on one and the same sequencing platform. A later analysis re-analyzed previously published TCR beta repertoires from approximately 670 donors and added high-resolution HLA genotyping to study TCR occurrence patterns. Among the 398 genotyped donors, 81% belonged to the genetic ancestry cluster associated with self-reported Caucasian donors. In the later analysis, no new phenotypic data were used to find candidate immune exposures; instead, reliance was placed on TCR beta sequences and their occurrence across donors. Across 300 to 500 genotyped donors of the cohort, an average of roughly 250,000 unique TCR beta nucleotide sequences per donor were sequenced, and roughly 18% of those sequences were non-productive. Donor age, sex, ethnicity and CMV serostatus were compiled together with the repertoire data. The aim of the study was to test whether cataloging public T cell receptors could identify signatures of past pathogen exposure. An earlier analysis of around 580 of the donors used high-throughput TCR beta sequencing to judge whether each TCR beta V gene segment behaved as functional or pseudogenic. High-throughput TCR immunosequencing, statistical association of individual TCRs with disease status, and machine learning were combined to predict cytomegalovirus infection status. In a later genetic analysis, genome-wide SNP genotypes for about three fifths of the roughly 670 donors were used, and that subset was treated as a discovery cohort. About 280 gigabases of sequencing data and tens of millions of unique TCR sequences were included in an early release covering about 600 HLA-typed donors. Several DR-DQ haplotypes were treated as single units for association and clustering because of strong linkage in the cohort. Class I and class II HLA loci were covered by the typing at four-digit resolution.

The cohort was made up of 500 to 850 healthy bone marrow donors. At the time of sampling, all cohort members were nominally healthy, though unrecorded immune exposures were likely present. The donor was CMV seropositive and was included in the group of around 300 seropositive cohort members. Each donor provided a peripheral blood sample, and peripheral blood mononuclear cells were used for TCR beta sequencing. Genomic DNA was extracted from the blood cell samples with the Qiagen DNeasy Blood Extraction Kit. Study-wide conclusions, independent of this receptor: Linkage disequilibrium might explain the correlated functional status among segregating V segments, but an unknown experimental factor could not be ruled out. This cohort had only TCR beta chains sequenced, and the lack of alpha or paired-chain data limited which features could be detected. Roughly uniform sequencing depth across donors was assumed in presence/absence analyses, although this assumption may not hold. The study listed 164 TCR beta chains as associated with cytomegalovirus. In a later analysis, the rate of TCR association differed among HLA loci, with DRB1 alleles having the most associated TCRs and HLA-C alleles having the fewest. A later genetic analysis associated a missense DCLRE1C variant with V-gene and J-gene trimming of TCR beta chains, and an independent cohort replicated the association. Because HLA typing was missing for some donors at each locus, association tests included only the typed subset. Across donors, most TCR sequences were observed very rarely, whereas some public TCRs were present in many individuals. At a false discovery rate of 0.05, a later analysis linked around 15,000 TCR beta sequences to specific HLA alleles. In both the original and validation cohorts, the classifier was reported to diagnose cytomegalovirus status with high specificity and sensitivity. Three of the identified cytomegalovirus-associated TCR beta chains were confirmed in vitro to be specific for cytomegalovirus antigens. A further reported finding was that TCR beta sequences accurately predicted the HLA-A and HLA-B alleles for most subjects in the first cohort. The sequencing pipeline was judged likely to have produced a cluster of highly shared sequence variants as a technical artifact. Immune exposure information for the cohort was limited to CMV serostatus. Broadly in line with IMGT annotations, most TCR beta V segments showed up in productive rearrangements about 87% or about 30% of the time in an earlier analysis of 450 to 750 of the donors. A later analysis reported that several top co-occurrence clusters appeared linked to parvovirus B19, influenza, CMV and Epstein-Barr virus. Some IMGT-functional V segments, including TRBV6-2 and TRBV6-3, could not be told apart with the 87-base-pair reads, so those segments were excluded. Compared with equally common non-associated chains, HLA-associated TCR beta chains in a later analysis were more clonally expanded and had lower generation probabilities. Assigning TCR associations to individual alleles was difficult when HLA alleles, especially DR and DQ, strongly co-occurred. It was suggested by the authors that the approach could potentially be generalized to other disease states and immunological phenotypes. In a later analysis, most CMV-associated TCR beta chains were found to appear HLA-restricted, with HLA associations seemingly driven largely by CMV exposure. The earlier analysis of around 600 of the donors excluded some 15 rarely observed V segments, including chromosome 9 orphons, because counts were too low. A later genetic analysis reported fewer N-insertions in productive TCRs among donors in an Asian-associated ancestry cluster than the roughly 670-donor mean.

Here the chain combines TRBV6-5 and TRBJ2-1; 10 bases in the middle match TRBD2. The sequence was obtained from a man aged 40-55 years in good health and CMV-seropositive. Specimen: PBMCs. The CDR3 sequence is CASSMGLAPYNEQFF. The nucleotide sequence reads TGTGCCAGCAGTATGGGACTAGCGCCCTACAATGAGCAGTTCTTC.